Below are 7 T cell receptor beta chains sequenced from a single sample in a study of T-cell memory formation after mild COVID-19. TCRdb analysed the 5' RACE reads with MiXCR anew, one entry per CDR3 protein. The sample has hundreds of thousands of distinct CDR3 sequences, about 23% seen once. Sequencing was performed on PBMCs or a T cell subset sorted from them (not recorded which). These receptors all come from an adult woman who had mild COVID-19 (a few samples of this study predate the infection). Cell type and time point are not known.

This clonotype was detected a few times. The V call is TRBV7-8, the J call TRBJ2-3; the match to TRBD2 covers 9 bases. The CDR3 loop spans 16 amino acids. J gave up 2 bases and V 5 bases, and 8 bases lay outside the gene matches. Germline V lookup: CDR1 SGHVS, CDR2 FQNEAQ. The CDR3 sequence is CASSPLLAGTTDTQYF. DNA for the CDR3: TGTGCCAGCAGCCCTCTGCTAGCGGGGACCACAGATACGCAGTATTTT.

This clonotype has ten or more counts. The chain combines TRBV7-2 with TRBJ2-2, with 8 bases matching TRBD2. Germline values: CDR1 SGHTA, CDR2 FQGNSA. Trimming removed 5 bases from V and 3 bases from J; junction bases left unmatched: 11. This CDR3 comprises 17 residues. The CDR3 region is CASSLRSGSGYTGELFF. The DNA for the CDR3 is TGTGCCAGCAGCCTTAGGAGCGGGAGCGGGTACACCGGGGAGCTGTTTTTT.

This clonotype came up a few times. V usage is TRBV19 and J usage is TRBJ2-1, with 16 positions matching TRBD2. The CDR3 runs to 18 residues. From germline, CDR1 is LNHDA and CDR2 SQIVND (reference sequence). The V segment lost 5 bases and the J segment 6 bases; nucleotides outside the gene matches: 10. The CDR3 bases are TGTGCCAGTAGTTCTATTGGGACTAGCGGGAGGGCCGCCAATGAGCAGTTCTTC. It translates to CASSSIGTSGRAANEQFF. The full variable domain, completed using reference TRBV19 and TRBJ2-1, is DGGITQSPKYLFRKEGQNVTLSCEQNLNHDAMYWYRQDPGQGLRLIYYSQIVNDFQKGDIAEGYSVSREKKESFPLTVTSAQKNPTAFYLCASSSIGTSGRAANEQFFGPGTRLTVL.

Only a few counts were recorded for this clonotype. The rearrangement links TRBV24-1 to TRBJ1-5; TRBD1 aligns across 10 bases. The CDR3 has 17 residues. Germline trimming cut 4 bases from V and 1 base from J; bases unmatched to any gene: 6. Germline CDR1 reads KGHDR; CDR2 reads SFDVKD. The CDR3, as DNA: TGTGCCACCAGTGACCGCGGGACAGGGGTCAGCAATCAGCCCCAGCATTTT. This encodes CATSDRGTGVSNQPQHF.

This clonotype was seen a few times. The chain uses TRBV29-1 and TRBJ1-2; weak D call: TRBD1 (5 bases). The CDR3 totals 15 residues. The V and J ends lost 4 bases and 5 bases respectively, with 20 bases between them. Germline V gene data show CDR1 as SQVTM and CDR2 as ANQGSEA. The CDR3 is CSVGNRDPDPYGYTF. In nucleotides, the CDR3 is TGCAGCGTTGGTAACCGGGACCCTGACCCATATGGCTACACCTTC. The complete variable domain, with remaining parts taken from reference TRBV29-1 and TRBJ1-2, reads SAVISQKPSRDICQRGTSLTIQCQVDSQVTMMFWYRQQPGQSLTLIATANQGSEATYESGFVIDKFPISRPNLTFSTLTVSNMSPEDSSIYLCSVGNRDPDPYGYTFGSGTRLTVV.

The J gene is TRBJ1-4, the V gene TRBV6-1; no firm D call. The V end was cut by 8 bases, the J end by 4 bases, with 11 bases between. Germline assignment: CDR1 MNHNS and CDR2 SASEGT. The CDR3 runs 13 residues. The chain's CDR3 is CASSRVRNEKLFF. The CDR3 nucleotides are TGTGCCAGCTCCCGAGTCCGTAATGAAAAACTGTTTTTT.

The gene calls are TRBV15 and TRBJ2-6; no clear D. This CDR3 comprises 14 residues. Germline CDR1 and CDR2: LNHNV and YYDKDF (reference sequence). The V and J ends lost 9 bases and 0 bases respectively, with 9 bases between them. The CDR3 reads CATKSHSGANVLTF. The CDR3 DNA reads TGTGCCACAAAATCCCACTCTGGGGCCAACGTCCTGACTTTC.